Listed below are T cell receptor beta chains from one sample, sequenced in a study of post-analysis software for immune sequencing data. TCRdb passed the PCR reads through MiXCR, listing each CDR3 protein once. The sample lists 750,000 to 950,000 distinct CDR3 sequences, 53% occurring once. Sequenced input: blood. These receptors were collected from a girl between 5 and 17 years old with multiple sclerosis. Both conserved end residues are part of each CDR3. Each record gives: CDR3 protein, CDR3 DNA, J gene, clone size, D gene, V gene. The D gene is left open where the match is weak. Some rows have no size entry. The others give once, few or many, or a class for an expanded clone.

cdr3_aa: CASSYETGYNYGYTF
cdr3_nt: TGTGCCAGCAGTTACGAGACAGGCTACAACTATGGCTACACCTTC
j_call: TRBJ1-2
clone_size: -
d_call: -
v_call: TRBV7-9

cdr3_aa: CASNRVRNLEAFF
cdr3_nt: TGTGCCAGCAACAGGGTACGGAATCTTGAAGCTTTCTTT
j_call: TRBJ1-1
clone_size: -
d_call: -
v_call: TRBV28

cdr3_aa: CASSLRDHSSDTQYF
cdr3_nt: TGTGCCAGCAGCTTAAGGGACCACTCTTCGGATACGCAGTATTTT
j_call: TRBJ2-3
clone_size: many
d_call: -
v_call: TRBV7-2

cdr3_aa: CSVAGLAGDEQFF
cdr3_nt: TGCAGCGTTGCCGGACTAGCGGGGGATGAGCAGTTCTTC
j_call: TRBJ2-1
clone_size: few
d_call: TRBD2
v_call: TRBV29-1

cdr3_aa: CATGGENEQFF
cdr3_nt: TGTGCCACCGGGGGTGAAAATGAGCAGTTCTTC
j_call: TRBJ2-1
clone_size: -
d_call: -
v_call: TRBV24-1

cdr3_aa: CASRQQGNETQYF
cdr3_nt: TGTGCCAGCAGGCAACAGGGCAACGAGACCCAGTACTTC
j_call: TRBJ2-5
clone_size: few
d_call: -
v_call: TRBV6-6

cdr3_aa: CASSATRTSGRSFDNEQFF
cdr3_nt: TGTGCCAGCAGCGCAACCCGGACTAGCGGGAGGTCGTTCGACAATGAGCAGTTCTTC
j_call: TRBJ2-1
clone_size: -
d_call: TRBD2
v_call: TRBV9

cdr3_aa: CSARDSSRGTSPLWEQYF
cdr3_nt: TGCAGTGCTAGAGATTCGTCCCGAGGGACAAGTCCATTGTGGGAGCAGTACTTC
j_call: TRBJ2-7
clone_size: few
d_call: -
v_call: TRBV20-1

cdr3_aa: CASSAGPGQPQHF
cdr3_nt: TGTGCCAGCAGTGCAGGGCCGGGGCAGCCCCAGCATTTT
j_call: TRBJ1-5
clone_size: -
d_call: -
v_call: TRBV25-1

cdr3_aa: CASSMISRGLQYF
cdr3_nt: TGCGCCAGCAGCATGATTTCCCGAGGATTGCAGTACTTC
j_call: TRBJ2-7
clone_size: -
d_call: -
v_call: TRBV5-1

cdr3_aa: CASSPRAGGPEVEQFF
cdr3_nt: TGTGCCAGCAGCCCCAGGGCGGGAGGGCCAGAGGTTGAGCAGTTCTTC
j_call: TRBJ2-1
clone_size: -
d_call: TRBD2
v_call: TRBV9

cdr3_aa: CASSLAPTRDSSYEQYF
cdr3_nt: TGTGCCAGCAGCTTAGCTCCGACCCGGGACAGTTCCTACGAGCAGTACTTC
j_call: TRBJ2-7
clone_size: -
d_call: TRBD1
v_call: TRBV13

cdr3_aa: CASSGREGMGSPLHF
cdr3_nt: TGCGCCAGCAGCGGCCGGGAGGGCATGGGATCACCCCTCCACTTT
j_call: TRBJ1-6
clone_size: -
d_call: -
v_call: TRBV4-1

cdr3_aa: CASSQGRGGMNTEAFF
cdr3_nt: TGCGCCAGCAGCCAAGGCAGGGGCGGCATGAACACTGAAGCTTTCTTT
j_call: TRBJ1-1
clone_size: once
d_call: -
v_call: TRBV4-1

cdr3_aa: CAIFNRLGGANVLTF
cdr3_nt: TGTGCCATCTTTAACAGGTTAGGTGGGGCCAACGTCCTGACTTTC
j_call: TRBJ2-6
clone_size: few
d_call: -
v_call: TRBV10-3

cdr3_aa: CASSPPFGESSYEQYF
cdr3_nt: TGTGCCAGCTCACCACCGTTCGGAGAAAGCTCCTACGAGCAGTACTTC
j_call: TRBJ2-7
clone_size: few
d_call: -
v_call: TRBV18

cdr3_aa: CSVGGRVSYEQYF
cdr3_nt: TGCAGCGTTGGCGGCAGGGTATCCTACGAGCAGTACTTC
j_call: TRBJ2-7
clone_size: many
d_call: -
v_call: TRBV29-1

cdr3_aa: CAIREGRNTEAFF
cdr3_nt: TGTGCCATCAGGGAGGGTCGGAACACTGAAGCTTTCTTT
j_call: TRBJ1-1
clone_size: -
d_call: -
v_call: TRBV10-3

cdr3_aa: CATSRDPGAETQYF
cdr3_nt: TGTGCCACCAGCAGAGATCCGGGGGCTGAGACCCAGTACTTC
j_call: TRBJ2-5
clone_size: few
d_call: -
v_call: TRBV15

cdr3_aa: CASSGTEYGYTF
cdr3_nt: TGTGCCAGCAGCGGGACAGAATATGGCTACACCTTC
j_call: TRBJ1-2
clone_size: -
d_call: TRBD1
v_call: TRBV12-3/TRBV12-4

cdr3_aa: CASSQLRVGYNEQFF
cdr3_nt: TGTGCCAGCAGCCAACTGAGGGTAGGATACAATGAGCAGTTCTTC
j_call: TRBJ2-1
clone_size: -
d_call: -
v_call: TRBV7-9

cdr3_aa: CSASPPSGAQETQYF
cdr3_nt: TGCAGTGCTAGTCCCCCTAGCGGGGCCCAAGAGACCCAGTACTTC
j_call: TRBJ2-5
clone_size: -
d_call: TRBD2
v_call: TRBV20-1

cdr3_aa: CATAGGGAADEQFF
cdr3_nt: TGTGCCACCGCGGGAGGGGGGGCCGCGGATGAGCAGTTCTTC
j_call: TRBJ2-1
clone_size: -
d_call: TRBD2
v_call: TRBV10-3

cdr3_aa: CASSASRTEAFF
cdr3_nt: TGTGCCAGCAGCGCTAGTAGGACTGAAGCTTTCTTT
j_call: TRBJ1-1
clone_size: once
d_call: -
v_call: TRBV7-2

cdr3_aa: CASKQRFGTASYEQYF
cdr3_nt: TGTGCCAGCAAACAAAGGTTCGGGACAGCCTCCTACGAGCAGTACTTC
j_call: TRBJ2-7
clone_size: -
d_call: TRBD1
v_call: TRBV6-5

cdr3_aa: CASSLSMDAWYGYTF
cdr3_nt: TGTGCCAGCAGTTTATCCATGGATGCCTGGTATGGCTACACCTTC
j_call: TRBJ1-2
clone_size: -
d_call: -
v_call: TRBV27

cdr3_aa: CSASKGQRLGGYTF
cdr3_nt: TGCAGTGCTAGTAAGGGACAGCGATTGGGTGGCTACACCTTC
j_call: TRBJ1-2
clone_size: -
d_call: TRBD1
v_call: TRBV20-1

cdr3_aa: CASSLESGPGHEQYF
cdr3_nt: TGCGCCAGCAGCTTGGAGTCAGGACCCGGTCACGAGCAGTACTTC
j_call: TRBJ2-7
clone_size: -
d_call: -
v_call: TRBV5-1

cdr3_aa: CASSPRGPGETQYF
cdr3_nt: TGTGCCAGCTCACCACGGGGCCCCGGGGAGACCCAGTACTTC
j_call: TRBJ2-5
clone_size: -
d_call: -
v_call: TRBV18

cdr3_aa: CASSEGLAGVTHEQYF
cdr3_nt: TGTGCCAGCAGTGAGGGACTAGCGGGAGTTACCCACGAGCAGTACTTC
j_call: TRBJ2-7
clone_size: -
d_call: TRBD2
v_call: TRBV9

cdr3_aa: CASTLPGGDTQYF
cdr3_nt: TGTGCCAGCACCCTACCGGGCGGCGATACGCAGTATTTT
j_call: TRBJ2-3
clone_size: -
d_call: -
v_call: TRBV28

cdr3_aa: CASLLYETDSPLHF
cdr3_nt: TGTGCCAGCCTATTGTATGAAACTGATTCACCCCTCCACTTT
j_call: TRBJ1-6
clone_size: few
d_call: -
v_call: TRBV6-1

cdr3_aa: CATAGRVNTEAFF
cdr3_nt: TGTGCCACGGCTGGCAGGGTGAACACTGAAGCTTTCTTT
j_call: TRBJ1-1
clone_size: once
d_call: -
v_call: TRBV2

cdr3_aa: CSARRGGQVTETQYF
cdr3_nt: TGCAGTGCTAGACGTGGGGGGCAGGTCACCGAGACCCAGTACTTC
j_call: TRBJ2-5
clone_size: few
d_call: -
v_call: TRBV20-1

cdr3_aa: CAWTASSLNYGYTF
cdr3_nt: TGTGCCTGGACCGCGTCAAGTCTTAACTATGGCTACACCTTC
j_call: TRBJ1-2
clone_size: -
d_call: -
v_call: TRBV30

cdr3_aa: CSVEVRRGYEQFF
cdr3_nt: TGCAGCGTTGAAGTCCGACGGGGCTATGAGCAGTTCTTC
j_call: TRBJ2-1
clone_size: -
d_call: -
v_call: TRBV29-1

cdr3_aa: CASGLVAGYGYTF
cdr3_nt: TGTGCCAGTGGGTTAGTGGCAGGCTATGGCTACACCTTC
j_call: TRBJ1-2
clone_size: -
d_call: -
v_call: TRBV12-3/TRBV12-4

cdr3_aa: CASTLSRDLYNYGYTF
cdr3_nt: TGTGCCAGCACTTTGAGTAGGGACCTTTATAACTATGGCTACACCTTC
j_call: TRBJ1-2
clone_size: -
d_call: -
v_call: TRBV2

cdr3_aa: CSVAYGQGRKDEAFF
cdr3_nt: TGCAGCGTCGCTTACGGACAGGGCAGGAAGGATGAAGCTTTCTTT
j_call: TRBJ1-1
clone_size: -
d_call: TRBD1
v_call: TRBV29-1

cdr3_aa: CSAIGLAGVWSEETQYF
cdr3_nt: TGCAGTGCGATCGGACTAGCGGGAGTATGGTCGGAGGAGACCCAGTACTTC
j_call: TRBJ2-5
clone_size: -
d_call: TRBD2
v_call: TRBV20-1

cdr3_aa: CASSVGLSRLNEQYF
cdr3_nt: TGTGCCAGCAGCGTAGGACTGTCCCGGCTCAACGAGCAGTACTTC
j_call: TRBJ2-7
clone_size: -
d_call: -
v_call: TRBV7-3

cdr3_aa: CASSPVVGTGGRDEQFF
cdr3_nt: TGTGCCAGCAGTCCCGTCGTTGGGACAGGGGGGCGAGATGAGCAGTTCTTC
j_call: TRBJ2-1
clone_size: few
d_call: TRBD1
v_call: TRBV27

cdr3_aa: CASSLDSGNGQYF
cdr3_nt: TGCGCCAGCAGCTTGGACTCGGGAAACGGGCAGTACTTC
j_call: TRBJ2-7
clone_size: once
d_call: -
v_call: TRBV5-1

cdr3_aa: CASRGTGTNEKLFF
cdr3_nt: TGTGCCAGCAGAGGTACAGGAACTAATGAAAAACTGTTTTTT
j_call: TRBJ1-4
clone_size: -
d_call: -
v_call: TRBV2

cdr3_aa: CASSLTDSNEQFF
cdr3_nt: TGTGCCAGCAGCCTCACGGACAGTAATGAGCAGTTCTTC
j_call: TRBJ2-1
clone_size: few
d_call: -
v_call: TRBV7-3

cdr3_aa: CASSETGGRGYTF
cdr3_nt: TGTGCCAGCAGCGAAACAGGGGGCCGGGGCTACACCTTC
j_call: TRBJ1-2
clone_size: -
d_call: TRBD1
v_call: TRBV2

cdr3_aa: CASSQVGVPLAKNIQYF
cdr3_nt: TGCGCCAGCAGCCAAGTGGGGGTACCTCTAGCCAAAAACATTCAGTACTTC
j_call: TRBJ2-4
clone_size: -
d_call: -
v_call: TRBV4-1

cdr3_aa: CASSLASGGLADTQYF
cdr3_nt: TGTGCCAGCAGCTTAGCGTCGGGGGGGCTTGCAGATACGCAGTATTTT
j_call: TRBJ2-3
clone_size: -
d_call: TRBD2
v_call: TRBV7-2

cdr3_aa: CASSLVGANVLTF
cdr3_nt: TGTGCCAGCAGCTTAGTTGGGGCCAACGTCCTGACTTTC
j_call: TRBJ2-6
clone_size: few
d_call: -
v_call: TRBV7-9

cdr3_aa: CASSLNKGGYNEQFF
cdr3_nt: TGCGCCAGCAGCTTGAATAAGGGTGGATACAATGAGCAGTTCTTC
j_call: TRBJ2-1
clone_size: -
d_call: -
v_call: TRBV5-1

cdr3_aa: CSVEARSVTNGYTF
cdr3_nt: TGCAGCGTTGAAGCTCGCTCAGTCACTAATGGCTACACCTTC
j_call: TRBJ1-2
clone_size: few
d_call: -
v_call: TRBV29-1

cdr3_aa: CASSPPGTAMKEQFF
cdr3_nt: TGTGCCAGCAGTCCCCCCGGGACGGCCATGAAGGAGCAGTTCTTC
j_call: TRBJ2-1
clone_size: -
d_call: -
v_call: TRBV7-2

cdr3_aa: CASSLALRSPGQETQYF
cdr3_nt: TGTGCCAGCAGCTTAGCGCTAAGGTCCCCAGGCCAAGAGACCCAGTACTTC
j_call: TRBJ2-5
clone_size: -
d_call: -
v_call: TRBV7-9

cdr3_aa: CASSVAGGTGANVLTF
cdr3_nt: TGTGCCAGCAGCGTAGCTGGAGGGACTGGGGCCAACGTCCTGACTTTC
j_call: TRBJ2-6
clone_size: -
d_call: -
v_call: TRBV9